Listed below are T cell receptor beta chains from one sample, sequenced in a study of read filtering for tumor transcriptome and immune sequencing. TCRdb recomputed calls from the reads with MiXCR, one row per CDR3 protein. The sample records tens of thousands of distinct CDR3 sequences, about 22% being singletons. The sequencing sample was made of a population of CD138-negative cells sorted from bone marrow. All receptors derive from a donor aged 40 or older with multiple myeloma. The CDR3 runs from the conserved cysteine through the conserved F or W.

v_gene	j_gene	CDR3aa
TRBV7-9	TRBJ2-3	CASSLDGGAADTQYF
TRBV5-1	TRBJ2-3	CASSTGLAGEADTQYF
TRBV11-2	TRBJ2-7	CASSLDPYEQYF
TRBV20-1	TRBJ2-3	CSAKVGGSTDTQYF
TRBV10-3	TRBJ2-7	CAISPVGYEQYF
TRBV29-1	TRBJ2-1	CSVDGTDLNEQFF
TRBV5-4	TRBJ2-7	CACSPGHPVTSEQYF
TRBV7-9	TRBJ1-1	CASSFIAKAFF
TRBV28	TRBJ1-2	CASSPITGNSRRGYTF
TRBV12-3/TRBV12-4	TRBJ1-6	CASSPTSYNSPLHF
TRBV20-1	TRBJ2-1	CSTPGNNEQFF
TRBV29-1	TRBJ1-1	CSAADSNTEAFF
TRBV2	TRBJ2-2	CASLGQPGGELFF
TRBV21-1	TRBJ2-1	CASRQRPYTNEQFF
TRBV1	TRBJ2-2	CTSRESGTGSGELFF
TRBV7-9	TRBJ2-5	CASSGKGLAGGKTQYF
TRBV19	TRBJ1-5	CASSMKGKEQPQHF
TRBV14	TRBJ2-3	CASSQGLITDTQYF
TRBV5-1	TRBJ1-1	CASSMGQGNTEAFF
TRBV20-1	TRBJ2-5	CSANLDAGETQYF
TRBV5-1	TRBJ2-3	CASSGTTGSSTDTQYF
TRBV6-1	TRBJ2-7	CASSDRDRGGYEQYF
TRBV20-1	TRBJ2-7	CSAKWRAGYEQYF
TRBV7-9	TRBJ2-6	CASSNTATGSGANVLTF
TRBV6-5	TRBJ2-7	CASSYSYSNSYEQYF
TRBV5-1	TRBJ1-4	CASSLESGVEKLFF
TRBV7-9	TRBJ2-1	CASSLGTSNEQFF
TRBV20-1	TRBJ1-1	CSASTAVEAFF
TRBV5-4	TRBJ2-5	CASSPDVGETQYF
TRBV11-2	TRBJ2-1	CASSANRYNEQFF
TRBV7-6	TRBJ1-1	CASSSIGPGTGFGTEAFF
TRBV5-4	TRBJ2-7	CASSRTGITKEQYF
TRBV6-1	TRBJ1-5	CASSESHSNQPQHF
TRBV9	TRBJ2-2	CASSVSVVNTGELFF
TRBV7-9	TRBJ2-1	CASSFSGTGGNEQFF
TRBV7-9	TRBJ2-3	CASSYGRQSRADTQYF
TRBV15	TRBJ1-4	CATSRDSRGANEKLFF
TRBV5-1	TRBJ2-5	CASSVQETQYF
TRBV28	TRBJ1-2	CASTTPGATNYGYTF
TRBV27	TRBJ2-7	CASSPTLGSYEQYF
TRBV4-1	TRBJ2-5	CASSHGLADNQETQYF